A selection of T cell receptor beta chains follows, all from one sample in a study of cytomegalovirus exposure and HLA in healthy donors. Only in-frame clones appear in the TCRdb table, and some are missing; sequencing was by immunoSEQ multiplex PCR. The profile shows around 140,000 clones, about 83% of them singletons. The source material was PBMCs. Receptor source: a man aged 40-49 years in good health and CMV-seropositive. Each CDR3 is given with its conserved first and last residue. Fields, in order: J gene, clone size, V gene, D gene, CDR3 DNA, CDR3 protein. A D gene is named only where the DNA matches it firmly. A row's size may be missing; if present it is once, few, many or a size class.

j_gene: TRBJ1-5; abundance: -; v_gene: TRBV4-3; d_gene: -; CDR3nt: TGCGCCAGCAGCCAAGACGCTATTAGCAATCAGCCCCAGCATTTT; CDR3aa: CASSQDAISNQPQHF
j_gene: TRBJ2-7; abundance: -; v_gene: TRBV7-2; d_gene: TRBD2; CDR3nt: TGTGCCAGCAGCTTAGCACTAGCGGGAGCCGACGAGCAGTACTTC; CDR3aa: CASSLALAGADEQYF
j_gene: TRBJ2-5; abundance: -; v_gene: TRBV7-6; d_gene: -; CDR3nt: TGTGCCAGCAGCCCGAGGGGGGCGGGAGTTGGGGGGACCCAGTACTTC; CDR3aa: CASSPRGAGVGGTQYF
j_gene: TRBJ2-7; abundance: -; v_gene: TRBV4-3; d_gene: -; CDR3nt: TGCGCCAGCAGCCCAACCAATCGCGGTTACGAGCAGTACTTC; CDR3aa: CASSPTNRGYEQYF
j_gene: TRBJ2-7; abundance: -; v_gene: TRBV6-1; d_gene: TRBD1; CDR3nt: TGTGCCAGCAGTGAGGGACAGGGGACCTACGAGCAGTACTTC; CDR3aa: CASSEGQGTYEQYF
j_gene: TRBJ2-5; abundance: -; v_gene: TRBV4-1; d_gene: -; CDR3nt: TGCGCCAGCAGCCAAGAAGGCGAGGGAGAGACCCAGTACTTC; CDR3aa: CASSQEGEGETQYF
j_gene: TRBJ2-5; abundance: -; v_gene: TRBV5-1; d_gene: -; CDR3nt: TGCGCCAGCAGCTCAATCATAGCGAGTAGGGAGACCCAGTACTTC; CDR3aa: CASSSIIASRETQYF
j_gene: TRBJ1-2; abundance: -; v_gene: TRBV5-6; d_gene: -; CDR3nt: TGTGCCAGCAGCTTGGTGGGGGGATATGGCTACACCTTC; CDR3aa: CASSLVGGYGYTF
j_gene: TRBJ2-3; abundance: -; v_gene: TRBV7-9; d_gene: TRBD1; CDR3nt: TGTGCCAGCAGCTCTACAGGGGGATTAACCACAGATACGCAGTATTTT; CDR3aa: CASSSTGGLTTDTQYF
j_gene: TRBJ2-7; abundance: -; v_gene: TRBV28; d_gene: -; CDR3nt: TGTGCCAGCAGCCAAGTAGCGGTCGAGCAGTACTTC; CDR3aa: CASSQVAVEQYF
j_gene: TRBJ2-3; abundance: -; v_gene: TRBV7-2; d_gene: TRBD2; CDR3nt: TGTGCCAGCAGCATTGTTAGCGGGAGTGGGACAGATACGCAGTATTTT; CDR3aa: CASSIVSGSGTDTQYF
j_gene: TRBJ2-1; abundance: once; v_gene: TRBV28; d_gene: TRBD2; CDR3nt: TGTGCCAGCAGTTTATTTAGCGGGAGTATTCATGAGCAGTTCTTC; CDR3aa: CASSLFSGSIHEQFF
j_gene: TRBJ2-7; abundance: -; v_gene: TRBV10-3; d_gene: -; CDR3nt: TGTGCCATCAGTGAGATTTTAGGTCAGGGGTCCTACGAGCAGTACTTC; CDR3aa: CAISEILGQGSYEQYF
j_gene: TRBJ2-3; abundance: -; v_gene: TRBV29-1; d_gene: TRBD2; CDR3nt: TGCAGCGGCAGTCCGCTAGCGGAGGCGTTGGATACGCAGTATTTT; CDR3aa: CSGSPLAEALDTQYF
j_gene: TRBJ2-7; abundance: -; v_gene: TRBV7-8; d_gene: TRBD2; CDR3nt: TGTGCCAGCAGCTTCCCCTCCGGGCTAGCGGACGAGCAGTACTTC; CDR3aa: CASSFPSGLADEQYF
j_gene: TRBJ1-1; abundance: -; v_gene: TRBV19; d_gene: -; CDR3nt: TGTGCCAGTAGTTTACAGATCCTGGCCCCTGAAGCTTTCTTT; CDR3aa: CASSLQILAPEAFF
j_gene: TRBJ2-7; abundance: -; v_gene: TRBV19; d_gene: -; CDR3nt: TGTGCCAGTAGTATGTTGACAGGTTCCTACTACGAGCAGTACTTC; CDR3aa: CASSMLTGSYYEQYF
j_gene: TRBJ2-1; abundance: -; v_gene: TRBV28; d_gene: -; CDR3nt: TGTGCCAGCAGTTTGAGCGGGACAGGCCCATACAATGAGCAGTTCTTC; CDR3aa: CASSLSGTGPYNEQFF
j_gene: TRBJ2-7; abundance: -; v_gene: TRBV7-2; d_gene: TRBD2; CDR3nt: TGTGCCAGCAGCTTCCTAGCGGGAGTAGACGAGCAGTACTTC; CDR3aa: CASSFLAGVDEQYF
j_gene: TRBJ2-5; abundance: -; v_gene: TRBV6-5; d_gene: -; CDR3nt: TGTGCCACCGCGGAGCGCGGCGGGTACCAAGAGACCCAGTACTTC; CDR3aa: CATAERGGYQETQYF
j_gene: TRBJ1-5; abundance: -; v_gene: TRBV19; d_gene: -; CDR3nt: TGTGCCAGTAGTATTGGAGGGGCGGTAGGAAGCAATCAGCCCCAGCATTTT; CDR3aa: CASSIGGAVGSNQPQHF
j_gene: TRBJ2-1; abundance: -; v_gene: TRBV29-1; d_gene: TRBD2; CDR3nt: TGCAACGTTGAAGGAGGTAGCGGGTCCTACAATGAGCAGTTCTTC; CDR3aa: CNVEGGSGSYNEQFF
j_gene: TRBJ1-2; abundance: -; v_gene: TRBV25-1; d_gene: -; CDR3nt: TGTGCCAGCAGTGAAGAAGGGGTCGGCTACACCTTC; CDR3aa: CASSEEGVGYTF
j_gene: TRBJ2-7; abundance: -; v_gene: TRBV13; d_gene: TRBD2; CDR3nt: TGTGCCAGCAGCTTAGGCCCAGGACTAGAAGCACACGAGCAGTACTTC; CDR3aa: CASSLGPGLEAHEQYF
j_gene: TRBJ2-1; abundance: -; v_gene: TRBV25-1; d_gene: TRBD2; CDR3nt: TGTGCCAGCAGTGAATTTAGACTAGCGGGAGGAAATGAGCAGTTCTTC; CDR3aa: CASSEFRLAGGNEQFF
j_gene: TRBJ2-7; abundance: -; v_gene: TRBV7-2; d_gene: TRBD2; CDR3nt: TGTGCCAGCAGTGCTAGCGGGAGGGCCGGGGACTTC; CDR3aa: CASSASGRAGDF
j_gene: TRBJ2-7; abundance: -; v_gene: TRBV15; d_gene: -; CDR3nt: TGTGCCACCAGCAGAGCGACAGCCTATGCGACCTACGAGCAGTACTTC; CDR3aa: CATSRATAYATYEQYF
j_gene: TRBJ2-3; abundance: -; v_gene: TRBV7-9; d_gene: -; CDR3nt: TGTGCCAACGGTCCCCCCCAGCGGTACACAGATACGCAGTATTTT; CDR3aa: CANGPPQRYTDTQYF
j_gene: TRBJ2-4; abundance: -; v_gene: TRBV7-9; d_gene: -; CDR3nt: TGTGCCAGCAGCCTGGGAGACGGCCTAGGTAGAAACATTCAGTACTTC; CDR3aa: CASSLGDGLGRNIQYF
j_gene: TRBJ1-1; abundance: -; v_gene: TRBV29-1; d_gene: -; CDR3nt: TGCAGCGGCGGTGTCCGGGGTGGGGACACTGAAGCTTTCTTT; CDR3aa: CSGGVRGGDTEAFF
j_gene: TRBJ2-2; abundance: -; v_gene: TRBV11-2; d_gene: TRBD2; CDR3nt: TGTGCCAGCACCCCTCTTGCGACTAGCGCGATACTTACCGGGGAGCTGTTTTTT; CDR3aa: CASTPLATSAILTGELFF
j_gene: TRBJ2-1; abundance: -; v_gene: TRBV6-1; d_gene: -; CDR3nt: TGTGCCAGCAGTGCAAGCCTAGCGACGTCCTACAATGAGCAGTTCTTC; CDR3aa: CASSASLATSYNEQFF
j_gene: TRBJ2-3; abundance: few; v_gene: TRBV29-1; d_gene: TRBD1; CDR3nt: TGCAGCGTTGGGACAGGGAAAGATACGCAGTATTTT; CDR3aa: CSVGTGKDTQYF
j_gene: TRBJ2-5; abundance: -; v_gene: TRBV5-4; d_gene: TRBD1; CDR3nt: TGTGCCAGCAGCTCTCAACCGGGACAGGGGGAGACCCAGTACTTC; CDR3aa: CASSSQPGQGETQYF
j_gene: TRBJ2-7; abundance: once; v_gene: TRBV11-2; d_gene: -; CDR3nt: TGTGCCAGCAGCCGCCCAGGGACAAATCTACTCTACGAGCAGTACTTC; CDR3aa: CASSRPGTNLLYEQYF
j_gene: TRBJ2-6; abundance: -; v_gene: TRBV7-3; d_gene: TRBD2; CDR3nt: TGTTCCAGCAGCTCGGGACTAGCGGGTACTTCATCTGGGGCCAACGTCCTGACTTTC; CDR3aa: CSSSSGLAGTSSGANVLTF
j_gene: TRBJ2-7; abundance: few; v_gene: TRBV2; d_gene: -; CDR3nt: TGTGCCAGCAGCCACAGGAATATCGGCTACGAGCAGTACTTC; CDR3aa: CASSHRNIGYEQYF
j_gene: TRBJ2-1; abundance: -; v_gene: TRBV12-5; d_gene: TRBD2; CDR3nt: TGTGCTAGTGGCCAACCCCAACTAGCGGGAGGTATTAATGAGCAGTTCTTC; CDR3aa: CASGQPQLAGGINEQFF
j_gene: TRBJ2-1; abundance: -; v_gene: TRBV11-2; d_gene: TRBD2; CDR3nt: TGTGCCAGCAGCTTGTCGGCGGGAGTCTACAATGAGCAGTTCTTC; CDR3aa: CASSLSAGVYNEQFF
j_gene: TRBJ2-1; abundance: -; v_gene: TRBV29-1; d_gene: TRBD1; CDR3nt: TGCAGCGTCCGACAGGGGTCACTCTTATTATCCTACAATGAGCAGTTCTTC; CDR3aa: CSVRQGSLLLSYNEQFF
j_gene: TRBJ2-3; abundance: once; v_gene: TRBV6-1; d_gene: -; CDR3nt: TGTGCCAGCAGTGAAGGGTTAGCGGCCACAGATACGCAGTATTTT; CDR3aa: CASSEGLAATDTQYF
j_gene: TRBJ2-4; abundance: -; v_gene: TRBV11-2; d_gene: -; CDR3nt: TGTGCCAGCAGCCCAGGGTCCTCCAAAAACAGTCAGTACTTC; CDR3aa: CASSPGSSKNSQYF
j_gene: TRBJ2-2; abundance: -; v_gene: TRBV11-2; d_gene: TRBD2; CDR3nt: TGTGCCAGCAGCTTAAGCGGGATCGGCGGGGAGCTGTTTTTT; CDR3aa: CASSLSGIGGELFF
j_gene: TRBJ2-2; abundance: -; v_gene: TRBV9; d_gene: TRBD2; CDR3nt: TGTGCCAGCGGGGGGAAAGGACTAGCGAGGCTTAGGAACACCGGGGAGCTGTTTTTT; CDR3aa: CASGGKGLARLRNTGELFF
j_gene: TRBJ2-6; abundance: -; v_gene: TRBV27; d_gene: -; CDR3nt: TGTGCCAGCATCCCAGTTAGTGGGGCGGAAGGGGCCAACGTCCTGACTTTC; CDR3aa: CASIPVSGAEGANVLTF
j_gene: TRBJ1-1; abundance: -; v_gene: TRBV27; d_gene: -; CDR3nt: TGCGCCAGCAGTCCACGACCGGGAGGGTCTGAAGCTTTCTTT; CDR3aa: CASSPRPGGSEAFF
j_gene: TRBJ2-7; abundance: once; v_gene: TRBV15; d_gene: TRBD2; CDR3nt: TGTGCCACCAGCAGAGTAGCGGGAGCCAACTACGAGCAGTACTTC; CDR3aa: CATSRVAGANYEQYF
j_gene: TRBJ2-1; abundance: -; v_gene: TRBV4-1; d_gene: -; CDR3nt: TGCGCCAGCAGCCAAGCAGGGTACAATGAGCAGTTCTTC; CDR3aa: CASSQAGYNEQFF
j_gene: TRBJ1-1; abundance: -; v_gene: TRBV27; d_gene: -; CDR3nt: TGTGCCAGCAGTTATCAAGAGTCGAACACTGAAGCTTTCTTT; CDR3aa: CASSYQESNTEAFF
j_gene: TRBJ2-1; abundance: -; v_gene: TRBV7-9; d_gene: TRBD2; CDR3nt: TGTGCCAGCAGCTCGACTAGCGGGAGGGCCTTAGTTTCCTACAATGAGCAGTTCTTC; CDR3aa: CASSSTSGRALVSYNEQFF
j_gene: TRBJ1-5; abundance: few; v_gene: TRBV5-8; d_gene: TRBD1; CDR3nt: TGTGCCAGCAGCCTCGGGACAGCTCGAAATCAGCCCCAGCATTTT; CDR3aa: CASSLGTARNQPQHF
j_gene: TRBJ2-7; abundance: -; v_gene: TRBV6-6; d_gene: -; CDR3nt: TGTGCCACCCGCCGGGGAGGCTACGAGCAGTACTTC; CDR3aa: CATRRGGYEQYF
j_gene: TRBJ1-2; abundance: -; v_gene: TRBV15; d_gene: -; CDR3nt: TGTGCCACCAGCAGAGGTATAGGCAGGGCGGTCTATGGCTACACCTTC; CDR3aa: CATSRGIGRAVYGYTF
j_gene: TRBJ1-4; abundance: -; v_gene: TRBV5-6; d_gene: -; CDR3nt: TGTGCCAGCAGCTTGGGTGGGGAGCCAAAGAGTGAAAAACTGTTTTTT; CDR3aa: CASSLGGEPKSEKLFF
j_gene: TRBJ2-2; abundance: once; v_gene: TRBV6-5; d_gene: TRBD1; CDR3nt: TGTGCCAGCTCCGGGACAGGGTGGTCCGGGGAGCTGTTTTTT; CDR3aa: CASSGTGWSGELFF
j_gene: TRBJ2-3; abundance: once; v_gene: TRBV5-6; d_gene: TRBD1; CDR3nt: TGTGCCAGCAGCTCCCCAGGGGGCCACACAGATACGCAGTATTTT; CDR3aa: CASSSPGGHTDTQYF
j_gene: TRBJ1-2; abundance: -; v_gene: TRBV7-2; d_gene: TRBD1; CDR3nt: TGTGCCAGCAGCGGGACAGGGGGCGTCCACACCTTC; CDR3aa: CASSGTGGVHTF